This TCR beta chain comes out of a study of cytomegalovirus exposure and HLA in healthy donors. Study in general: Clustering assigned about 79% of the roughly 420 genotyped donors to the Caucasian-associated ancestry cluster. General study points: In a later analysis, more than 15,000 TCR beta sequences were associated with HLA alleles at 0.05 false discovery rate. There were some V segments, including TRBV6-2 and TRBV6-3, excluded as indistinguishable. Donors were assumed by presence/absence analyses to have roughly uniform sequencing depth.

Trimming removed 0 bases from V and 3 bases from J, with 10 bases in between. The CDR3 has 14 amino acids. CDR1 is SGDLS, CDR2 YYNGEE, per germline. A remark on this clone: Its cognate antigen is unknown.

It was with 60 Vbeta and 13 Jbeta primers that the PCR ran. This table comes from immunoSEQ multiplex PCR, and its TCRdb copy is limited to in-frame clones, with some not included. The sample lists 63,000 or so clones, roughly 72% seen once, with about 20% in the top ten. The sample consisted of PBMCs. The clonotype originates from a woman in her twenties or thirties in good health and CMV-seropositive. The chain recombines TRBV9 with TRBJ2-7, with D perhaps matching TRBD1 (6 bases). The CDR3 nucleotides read TGTGCCAGCAGCGTAGGACCAGGGGACTACGAGCAGTACTTC. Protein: CASSVGPGDYEQYF.